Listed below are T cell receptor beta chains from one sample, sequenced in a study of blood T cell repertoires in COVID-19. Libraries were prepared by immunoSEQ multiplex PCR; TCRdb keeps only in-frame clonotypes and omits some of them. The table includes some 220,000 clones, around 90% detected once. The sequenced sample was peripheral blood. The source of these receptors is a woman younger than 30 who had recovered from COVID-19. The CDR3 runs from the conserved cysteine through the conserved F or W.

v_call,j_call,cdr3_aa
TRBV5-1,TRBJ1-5,CASSLAGASNQPQHF
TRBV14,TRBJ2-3,CASSQVSRADTQYF
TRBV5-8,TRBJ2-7,CASSLGRYEQYF
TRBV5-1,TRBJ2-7,CASSLAGGSYEQYF
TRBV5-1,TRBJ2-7,CASSLEASGGYEQYF
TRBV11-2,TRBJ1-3,CASSPIRGSSGNTIYF
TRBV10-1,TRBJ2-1,CASSSGTSGVNEQFF
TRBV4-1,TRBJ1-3,CASSQERGLSGNTIYF
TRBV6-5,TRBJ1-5,CASRDTGGSNQPQHF
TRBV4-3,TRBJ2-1,CASSQDTSTGGPYNEQFF
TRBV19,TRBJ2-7,CASRQGSSYEQYF
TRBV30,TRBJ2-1,CAWDIARNEQFF
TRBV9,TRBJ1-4,CASSVLFGGGDEKLFF
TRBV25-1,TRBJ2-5,CASSGGQGAYETQYF
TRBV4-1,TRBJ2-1,CASSQDGRESSYNEQFF
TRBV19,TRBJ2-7,CASSMAGLAPYEQYF
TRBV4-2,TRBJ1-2,CASSPLILNYGYTF
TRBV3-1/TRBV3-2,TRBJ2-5,CASSQGTGELGPYQETQYF
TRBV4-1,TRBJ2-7,CASSQEGTSGEQYF
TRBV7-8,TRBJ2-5,CASSPRVATQYF
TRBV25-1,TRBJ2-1,CASSAPGQGYNNEQFF
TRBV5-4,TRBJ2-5,CASSSVGQVGETQYF
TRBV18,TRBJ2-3,CASSPTGSTDTQYF
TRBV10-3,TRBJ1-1,CATLTGMNTEAFF